Listed here are 11 T cell receptor beta chains from one sample, sequenced in a study of blood T cell repertoires in COVID-19. Sequencing was performed with immunoSEQ multiplex PCR; in TCRdb, only in-frame clones are kept and a portion is missing. Counted here are around 70,000 clones, around 86% occurring once; the ten biggest clones make up approximately 29%. The sequencing input was peripheral blood. All receptors come from a woman of 80 years or more with active or convalescent COVID-19.

This chain uses TRBV5-6 with TRBJ2-7, with TRBD1 matching over 8 bases. Looked up from germline, CDR1 is SGHDT and CDR2 is YYEEEE. Unmatched junction bases numbered 6, after V lost 1 base and J lost 3 bases. CDR3 length: 15 residues. DNA of the CDR3: TGTGCCAGCAGCTTGCCGGGACAGGTCCTCTACGAGCAGTACTTC. It is translated as CASSLPGQVLYEQYF.

The chain links TRBV4-3 to TRBJ1-2; D not certain. The CDR3 has 14 amino acids. Per the germline V gene, CDR1 is LGHNA and CDR2 is YSLEER. V shed 0 bases and J shed 8 bases, with 13 bases lying between them. CDR3 nucleotide sequence: TGCGCCAGCAGCCAAGATGTTAATCGAGGCGGCTACACCTTC. Translation gives CASSQDVNRGGYTF.

This clone has a handful of counts. V usage is TRBV6-2 or TRBV6-3 and J usage is TRBJ2-7; a possible D gene is TRBD1 (5 bases). Germline lookup yields CDR1 MNHEY and CDR2 SVGEGT. The CDR3 is made up of 15 amino acids. Trimming removed 6 bases from V and 2 bases from J, with 17 bases in between. The CDR3 reads CASSTDGHAPYEQYF. The CDR3 bases are TGTGCCAGCAGCACCGACGGACACGCACCCTACGAGCAGTACTTC.

CDR3 nucleotide sequence: TGTGCCAGCAGTTACTTGACAGCCGGGACAGATACGCAGTATTTT. Its translation: CASSYLTAGTDTQYF. The V call is TRBV6-2 or TRBV6-3, the J call TRBJ2-3; tentative D call: TRBD1 (5 bases). V gave up 1 base and J gave up 3 bases, with 11 bases separating them. The germline V gene has CDR1 MNHEY and CDR2 SVGEGT. CDR3 length equals 15 residues.

J is TRBJ2-7 and V is TRBV19; D possibly corresponds to TRBD1 (5 bases). Trimming pared 6 bases from V and 0 bases from J, leaving 12 bases between. The CDR3 loop spans 14 amino acids. In germline, CDR1 is LNHDA, CDR2 SQIVND (reference sequence). The CDR3 loop is CASSQAGNSYEQYF. The CDR3 nucleotides read TGTGCCAGTAGCCAGGCAGGGAACTCCTACGAGCAGTACTTC. Combining the CDR3 with reference TRBV19 and TRBJ2-7 gives the whole variable domain DGGITQSPKYLFRKEGQNVTLSCEQNLNHDAMYWYRQDPGQGLRLIYYSQIVNDFQKGDIAEGYSVSREKKESFPLTVTSAQKNPTAFYLCASSQAGNSYEQYFGPGTRLTVT.

The rearrangement links TRBV30 to TRBJ1-2, with TRBD1 as a possible D gene (5 bases). The V end was cut by 0 bases, the J end by 5 bases, with 25 bases between. CDR1 is GTSNPN, CDR2 SVGIG, per germline (reference sequence). The CDR3 loop spans 18 amino acids. CDR3 protein: CAWSVRSGYGSRTYGYTF. For the CDR3, the DNA is TGTGCCTGGAGTGTAAGATCAGGGTATGGATCCCGTACTTATGGCTACACCTTC.

This clone was recorded only once. The chain carries TRBV20-1 and TRBJ1-4; 8 bases align to TRBD1. J was trimmed by 8 bases and V by 3 bases; bases with no gene match: 8. The CDR3 extends over 14 amino acids. Per the germline V gene, CDR1 is DFQATT and CDR2 is SNEGSKA (reference sequence). CDR3 nucleotide sequence: TGCAGTGCTAGTTGGACAGGGAAGATAGAAAAACTGTTTTTT. It translates to CSASWTGKIEKLFF.

This clone was picked up one time. The chain is built from TRBV5-1 and TRBJ1-1; D possibly corresponds to TRBD1 (6 bases). This CDR3 is 13 amino acids long. The germline gives CDR1 SGHRS, CDR2 YFSETQ. Deletions cut 6 bases from V and 4 bases from J, with 13 bases between. CDR3: CASIGQGRTEAFF. CDR3 DNA sequence: TGCGCCAGCATCGGCCAGGGGCGCACTGAAGCTTTCTTT. Full variable domain (outside the CDR3, taken from reference TRBV5-1 and TRBJ1-1): KAGVTQTPRYLIKTRGQQVTLSCSPISGHRSVSWYQQTPGQGLQFLFEYFSETQRNKGNFPGRFSGRQFSNSRSEMNVSTLELGDSALYLCASIGQGRTEAFFGQGTRLTVV.

CDR3 sequence (DNA): TGTGCCACCCCAAGACTAGCGGGGACTTTTCAGTACTTC. The encoded protein is CATPRLAGTFQYF. This chain uses TRBV21-1 with TRBJ2-7; no DNA check was done on the table's D call, TRBD2. TRBV21-1 is a pseudogene. The CDR3 has 13 amino acids.

The genes are TRBV20-1 and TRBJ2-2; TRBD2 matches at 7 bases. Unmatched junction bases numbered 3, after V lost 3 bases and J lost 2 bases. CDR1 and CDR2 (germline): DFQATT, SNEGSKA (reference sequence). The CDR3 runs 14 residues. CDR3 region: CSASGGGNTGELFF. DNA of the CDR3: TGCAGTGCTAGTGGGGGGGGAAACACCGGGGAGCTGTTTTTT.

V gene TRBV6-5 combines with J gene TRBJ1-3; D perhaps matches TRBD1 (5 bases). The V end was cut by 6 bases, the J end by 0 bases, with 12 bases between. The CDR3 totals 15 residues. Germline V gene lookup returns CDR1 MNHEY and CDR2 SVGAGI. In DNA, the CDR3 is TGTGCCAGCAGACCCGACAGCTACTCTGGAAACACCATATATTTT. The encoded protein is CASRPDSYSGNTIYF.